This T cell receptor (beta chain) was recovered during a study of blood T cell repertoires in COVID-19. As for the study in general: Sample material is recorded as cDNA or gDNA derived from T cells, B-cell-depleted T cells, or PBMCs.

Original methodology: Quantification of nucleated cells was approximated via reference gene primer amplification. Profiling relied on immunoSEQ multiplex PCR, and the TCRdb table lists in-frame clones only, not all of them. Clone size and V and J calls were adopted from that table, with D and trimming inferred from the DNA. The sample shows 250,000 to 300,000 clones, almost 90% of them seen only once. Recruited during active infection, patients (from Seattle) were subsequently followed longitudinally. The CDR3 sequence is 17 residues long. This rearrangement joins TRBV21-1 to TRBJ2-1; the table's D call TRBD2 went unverified against the DNA. TRBV21-1 is classified as a pseudogene. This TCR derives from a woman aged 55-70 years with COVID-19, enrolled during active disease. The sample comprised peripheral blood. As DNA, the CDR3 is TGTGCCAGCAGCAAAAGGGGACTAGCGGGGGATTACAATGAGCAGTTCTTC. Its translation is CASSKRGLAGDYNEQFF.